This passage covers 22 T cell receptor beta chains from one sample sequenced in a study of monozygotic twins with inflammatory bowel disease. Using the 5' RACE reads, TCRdb records one entry per CDR3 protein without DNA. The sample features 330,000 or so distinct CDR3 sequences, with approximately 2% in its top ten. The sample was blood. The receptor source for this set is a human donor with ulcerative colitis or Crohn's disease, or a healthy co-twin of an affected twin (not recorded which).

The chain links TRBV5-1 to TRBJ2-7; the TCRdb call, TRBD1, lacks DNA for checking. This CDR3 has 14 residues. Per the germline V gene, CDR1 is SGHRS and CDR2 is YFSETQ. CDR3 residues: CASATGGSSYEQYF. Variable domain in full (rest from reference TRBV5-1 and TRBJ2-7): KAGVTQTPRYLIKTRGQQVTLSCSPISGHRSVSWYQQTPGQGLQFLFEYFSETQRNKGNFPGRFSGRQFSNSRSEMNVSTLELGDSALYLCASATGGSSYEQYFGPGTRLTVT.

V is TRBV5-4 and J is TRBJ2-2; TCRdb selects TRBD2, and the lack of DNA leaves this call unchecked. CDR3 length equals 16 residues. Germline assignment: CDR1 SGHNT and CDR2 YYREEE (reference sequence). CDR3 sequence: CASSSPTSGRAGVLFF.

The J gene is TRBJ2-1, the V gene TRBV19; without DNA, the TCRdb call of TRBD2 cannot be checked. Germline assignment: CDR1 LNHDA and CDR2 SQIVND (reference sequence). The CDR3 consists of 17 residues. This CDR3 is CASSITYGTSLKNEQFF.

CDR3 residues: CASSSGASGANVLTF. This chain uses TRBV5-1 with TRBJ2-6. CDR1 and CDR2 (germline): SGHRS, YFSETQ. The CDR3 extends over 15 amino acids.

The chain combines TRBV12-3 or TRBV12-4 with TRBJ1-1; TCRdb reports TRBD1, a call that lacks DNA to check it against. The CDR3 has 15 amino acids. Here the CDR3 reads CASSFRRTGDTEAFF.

The rearrangement links TRBV18 to TRBJ1-1; TCRdb names TRBD1, which stays unverified in the absence of DNA. Germline V gives CDR1 KGHSH, CDR2 LQKENI. This CDR3 spans 15 amino acids. The CDR3 protein is CASSQGFDPQGWAFF.

This chain joins TRBV5-4 and TRBJ1-2. CDR1 is SGHNT, CDR2 YYREEE, per germline (reference sequence). CDR3 length equals 14 residues. This CDR3 is CASSLGGSPYGYTF. Drawing the rest from reference TRBV5-4 and TRBJ1-2, the complete variable domain is ETGVTQSPTHLIKTRGQQVTLRCSSQSGHNTVSWYQQALGQGPQFIFQYYREEENGRGNFPPRFSGLQFPNYSSELNVNALELDDSALYLCASSLGGSPYGYTFGSGTRLTVV.

The chain couples TRBV7-2 to TRBJ2-7. Per the germline V gene, CDR1 is SGHTA and CDR2 is FQGNSA. The CDR3 has 13 amino acids. CDR3 sequence: CASTRVSSYEQYF.

CDR3 region: CATSRDLGGVLNSPLHF. J is TRBJ1-6 and V is TRBV15. The CDR3 sequence is 17 residues long. In germline, CDR1 is LNHNV, CDR2 YYDKDF (reference sequence). The whole variable domain, remainder taken from reference TRBV15 and TRBJ1-6, is DAMVIQNPRYQVTQFGKPVTLSCSQTLNHNVMYWYQQKSSQAPKLLFHYYDKDFNNEADTPDNFQSRRPNTSFCFLDIRSPGLGDTAMYLCATSRDLGGVLNSPLHFGNGTRLTVT.

The chain links TRBV6-5 to TRBJ2-7; absent DNA, TCRdb's TRBD1 call cannot be checked. This CDR3 contains 12 residues. Germline V gene data show CDR1 as MNHEY and CDR2 as SVGAGI. This CDR3 is CASRQGSLEQYF.

This chain connects TRBV3-1 to TRBJ1-1; TCRdb indicates TRBD1, and absent DNA this call remains unverified. The CDR3 is made up of 15 amino acids. The germline gives CDR1 LGHDT, CDR2 YNNKEL (reference sequence). The chain's CDR3 is CASSHRDREKTEAFF.

This chain uses TRBV20-1 with TRBJ2-7; the D gene TCRdb calls, TRBD2, cannot be checked with no DNA. This CDR3 comprises 14 residues. CDR1 and CDR2 from the germline V gene are DFQATT and SNEGSKA (reference sequence). This CDR3 is CSAQGLQFAYEQYF.

The chain couples TRBV29-1 to TRBJ2-5. Germline CDR1 and CDR2: SQVTM and ANQGSEA. CDR3 length: 13 residues. CDR3 sequence: CSVEVANQETQYF.

The chain has TRBV20-1 and TRBJ1-3. Germline CDR1 reads DFQATT; CDR2 reads SNEGSKA (reference sequence). The length of the CDR3 is 14 residues. The CDR3 protein is CSDNTGRAGNTIYF.

This sequence joins TRBV4-3 and TRBJ2-4; the D gene TCRdb calls, TRBD2, cannot be checked with no DNA. The CDR3 is 19 amino acids. CDR1 and CDR2 (germline): LGHNA, YSLEER. The CDR3 loop is CASSQDPPRERTFGNIQYF.

The genes are TRBV4-1 and TRBJ2-7; the D call from TCRdb, TRBD1, cannot be confirmed without DNA. This CDR3 contains 16 residues. Per the germline V gene, CDR1 is MGHRA and CDR2 is YSYEKL. This CDR3 reads CASSQDRDTEGYEQYF.

The chain is built from TRBV11-2 and TRBJ2-2; the D call of TRBD1 rests on TCRdb alone, since no DNA is present to check it. The CDR3 has 16 amino acids. Germline CDR1 SGHAT, CDR2 FQNNGV. This chain's CDR3 is CASQVARPGATGELFF.

The chain uses TRBV27 and TRBJ1-4. CDR3 size: 13 residues. From germline, CDR1 is MNHEY and CDR2 SMNVEV (reference sequence). The CDR3: CASSSREGGQLFF.

The CDR3 here is CASSLEWLNTEAFF. The chain joins TRBV5-1 to TRBJ1-1. Per germline, CDR1 SGHRS and CDR2 YFSETQ. The CDR3 length is 14 residues.

The chain joins TRBV10-3 to TRBJ2-3; checking the TCRdb D call of TRBD1 is not possible without DNA. The CDR3 has 16 amino acids. CDR1 ENHRY and CDR2 SYGVKD come from the germline V gene. The CDR3 reads CAISESSWGTTDTQYF.

CDR3 sequence reads: CASSQVKRPYEQYF. V gene TRBV3-1 combines with J gene TRBJ2-7; no DNA is available, so the TRBD2 call from TCRdb remains unchecked. From germline, CDR1 is LGHDT and CDR2 YNNKEL (reference sequence). The CDR3 loop spans 14 amino acids.

The chain's CDR3 is CASSEWGGIPYEQYF. The chain joins TRBV6-1 to TRBJ2-7; TCRdb returns TRBD2, unconfirmable since there is no DNA. CDR1 and CDR2 (germline): MNHNS, SASEGT. This CDR3 contains 15 residues.